Below are 9 T cell receptor beta chains sequenced from a single sample in a study of ipilimumab plus nivolumab after autologous stem cell transplantation. TCRdb keeps only in-frame clones here, not all; method: immunoSEQ multiplex PCR. The sample includes 10,000 or so clones, approximately 80% of them seen just once. The source material was PBMCs, sampled in a trial of ipilimumab plus nivolumab as post-transplant consolidation. These receptors originate from a male donor with diffuse large B-cell lymphoma.

The CDR3 loop is CASSLGTPGNRVETQYF. The CDR3 DNA sequence: TGTGCCAGCAGCTTAGGTACACCGGGAAATAGGGTGGAGACCCAGTACTTC. The chain links TRBV11-2 to TRBJ2-5; D is possibly TRBD2 (5 bases). The CDR3 length is 17 residues. The germline V gene has CDR1 SGHAT and CDR2 FQNNGV. V was clipped by 1 base and J by 5 bases, with 20 bases between them.

This chain uses TRBV5-1 with TRBJ1-2; TRBD1 agrees at 9 bases. Trimming removed 4 bases from V and 5 bases from J; junction bases left unmatched: 6. Germline assignment: CDR1 SGHRS and CDR2 YFSETQ. The CDR3 runs to 14 residues. The CDR3 coding sequence is TGCGCCAGCAGCAGGAGGGGACAGGGTTATGGCTACACCTTC. It specifies CASSRRGQGYGYTF.

V and J are TRBV4-3 and TRBJ1-1; TRBD1 aligns across 7 bases. The germline gives CDR1 LGHNA, CDR2 YSLEER. V trimming: 1 base; J trimming: 1 base; junction bases outside the gene matches: 6. The CDR3 extends over 16 amino acids. The CDR3 DNA sequence: TGCGCCAGCAGCCAAGGACAGGGTCGGGGGAACACTGAAGCTTTCTTT. Its protein is CASSQGQGRGNTEAFF.

The chain joins TRBV28 to TRBJ1-3; D possibly corresponds to TRBD1 (5 bases). There are 15 residues in the CDR3. The germline V gene has CDR1 MDHEN and CDR2 SYDVKM. Trimming removed 6 bases from V and 4 bases from J, with 16 bases in between. In nucleotides, the CDR3 is TGTGCCAGCAGCAGACTGGGGGTTTCAGGAAACACCATATATTTT. Protein product: CASSRLGVSGNTIYF.

V and J are TRBV21-1 and TRBJ2-7. TRBV21-1 represents a pseudogene. This CDR3 is built from 11 residues. The CDR3 DNA reads TGTGCCAGCAGCAGATACTACGAGCAGTACTTC. Encoded protein: CASSRYYEQYF.

The sample holds one count of this clone. The CDR3 DNA follows: TGTGCCAGCAGCAGCAGGGCCTCAGGTGACGAGCAGTACTTC. Translation: CASSSRASGDEQYF. This chain connects TRBV7-2 to TRBJ2-7; D is possibly TRBD1 (5 bases). The V end lost 5 bases, the J end lost 5 bases, and 16 bases lay between the germline ends. CDR1 is SGHTA, CDR2 FQGNSA, per germline. The CDR3 runs to 14 residues.

By share, this clone ranks as medium-sized. This CDR3 is also generated by other DNA sequences in the sample. In DNA, the CDR3 is TGTGCCAGCAGCTTAGGTGCGGGGGGCCCGGGCACCGGGGAGCTGTTTTTT. The encoded protein is CASSLGAGGPGTGELFF. The chain couples TRBV7-6 to TRBJ2-2; 8 bases match TRBD2. CDR1 is SGHVS, CDR2 FNYEAQ, per germline. The length of the CDR3 is 17 residues. J gave up 4 bases and V 1 base, and 8 bases lay outside the gene matches.

The CDR3 sequence is CASSSLSSYEQYF. The CDR3 DNA is TGTGCCAGCAGCTCGTTGAGCTCCTACGAGCAGTACTTC. V and J are TRBV7-9 and TRBJ2-5; D gene ambiguous. With the DNA end fitting TRBJ2-7 better, the J assignment may be wrong. CDR1 SEHNR and CDR2 FQNEAQ come from the germline V gene (reference sequence). The CDR3 is made up of 13 amino acids.

This clone was seen more than once but under ten times. The chain employs TRBV4-3 and TRBJ2-7; TRBD1 aligns across 11 bases. J gave up 5 bases and V 4 bases, and 10 bases lay outside the gene matches. Germline V gives CDR1 LGHNA, CDR2 YSLEER. The CDR3 is 16 residues long. CDR3 DNA sequence: TGCGCCAGCAGCCCGGACAGGGGGCCTTTTCCTCACGAGCAGTACTTC. This sequence encodes CASSPDRGPFPHEQYF.